This T cell receptor (beta chain) was captured in a study of CD8 T cells in Susac syndrome. Whole-study results and caveats: The study recognized that its TCR sequencing and HLA analysis covered a relatively small number of individuals.

TEMRA cells were enriched by FACS, while CD8+ and CD4+ T cells were obtained through a negative isolation that was performed magnetically. Details on this clonotype: What it binds is unknown.

This CDR3 is 13 amino acids long. Germline-derived CDR1 and CDR2 are MNHEY and SMNVEV (reference sequence). Trimming removed 5 bases at V and 6 bases at J, with 10 bases between. RNA, at 0.5 to 1 ug, was reverse transcribed with random hexamers. The authors amplified TCR beta CDR3 across 54 Vbeta and 13 Jbeta using immunoSEQ multiplex PCR. In TCRdb, the immunoSEQ multiplex PCR reads were re-called with MiXCR into one record per CDR3 protein. The table lists nearly 200,000 distinct CDR3 sequences, 90% to 95% of them singletons. This receptor was identified in a human donor with multiple sclerosis. The specimen sequenced was CD4+ T cells from PBMCs. The chain employs TRBV27 and TRBJ2-2; D gene ambiguous. This chain's CDR3 is CASSPALSGELFF. CDR3 nucleotides: TGTGCCAGCAGTCCAGCGTTGTCCGGGGAGCTGTTTTTT.